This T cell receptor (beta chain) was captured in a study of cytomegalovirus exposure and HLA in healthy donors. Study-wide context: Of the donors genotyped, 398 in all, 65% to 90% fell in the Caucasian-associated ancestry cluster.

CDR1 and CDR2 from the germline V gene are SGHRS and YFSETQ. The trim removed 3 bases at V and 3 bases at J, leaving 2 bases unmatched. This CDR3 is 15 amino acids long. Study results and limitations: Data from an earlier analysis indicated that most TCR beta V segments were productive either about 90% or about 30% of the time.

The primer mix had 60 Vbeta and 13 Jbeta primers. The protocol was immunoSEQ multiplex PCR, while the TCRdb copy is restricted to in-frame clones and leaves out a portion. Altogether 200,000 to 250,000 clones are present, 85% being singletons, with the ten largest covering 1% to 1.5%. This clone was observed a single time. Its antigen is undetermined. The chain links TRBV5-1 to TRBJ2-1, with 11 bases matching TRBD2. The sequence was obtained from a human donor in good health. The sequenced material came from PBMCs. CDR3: CASSSGTSGYNEQFF. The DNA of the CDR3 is TGCGCCAGCAGCTCCGGGACTAGCGGCTACAATGAGCAGTTCTTC.